This is a list of T cell receptor beta chains from one sample in a study of cytomegalovirus exposure and HLA in healthy donors. Some clones are missing from TCRdb's copy, which holds only in-frame ones; the method was immunoSEQ multiplex PCR. The table lists 150,000 or so clones, roughly 80% of them singletons, with over 1.2% in the top ten. The source material was PBMCs. The origin of the receptors is a female donor in good health and CMV-seronegative. Both conserved end residues are part of each CDR3. Each record gives: CDR3 protein, CDR3 DNA, J gene, clone size, V gene, D gene. D genes are given only for firm matches. Size is omitted from some rows. Given values are once, few, many or a class for expanded clones.

CATSRDRGYSNQPQHF	TGTGCCACCAGCAGAGATCGGGGGTATAGCAATCAGCCCCAGCATTTT	TRBJ1-5	few	TRBV15	-
CASSLAGDYEQYF	TGTGCCAGCAGCCTAGCGGGAGACTACGAGCAGTACTTC	TRBJ2-7	-	TRBV7-9	TRBD2
CASSDWTETQYF	TGCGCCAGCAGCGATTGGACTGAGACCCAGTACTTC	TRBJ2-5	-	TRBV5-1	-
CASSLDSEQFF	TGCGCCAGCAGCTTGGACAGTGAGCAGTTCTTC	TRBJ2-1	-	TRBV5-1	-
CASGAGDLNEQFF	TGTGCCAGCGGTGCGGGCGACTTAAATGAGCAGTTCTTC	TRBJ2-1	-	TRBV9	-
CASSSRGGETQYF	TGTGCCAGCAGCTCCAGGGGCGGTGAGACCCAGTACTTC	TRBJ2-5	-	TRBV21-1	-
CASSGRGASYEQYF	TGTGCCAGCAGCGGGAGGGGCGCGAGCTACGAGCAGTACTTC	TRBJ2-7	-	TRBV6-1	TRBD2
CASSETRGSNTEAFF	TGTGCCAGCAGTGAGACCCGGGGGTCGAACACTGAAGCTTTCTTT	TRBJ1-1	-	TRBV2	-
CASSLVRDSYEQYF	TGCGCCAGCAGCTTGGTCCGGGATTCCTACGAGCAGTACTTC	TRBJ2-7	-	TRBV5-1	-
CSVERGFDEQYF	TGCAGCGTTGAAAGGGGTTTCGACGAGCAGTACTTC	TRBJ2-7	-	TRBV29-1	-
CATGSGLRLARNEQFF	TGTGCCACCGGAAGCGGATTAAGACTAGCTCGCAATGAGCAGTTCTTC	TRBJ2-1	-	TRBV19	TRBD2
CASKVAGGPDDEQYF	TGTGCCAGCAAAGTAGCGGGAGGGCCCGACGACGAGCAGTACTTC	TRBJ2-7	few	TRBV7-9	TRBD2
CASSLTSDRRYGYTF	TGTGCCAGCAGTCTAACCAGTGACAGACGCTATGGCTACACCTTC	TRBJ1-2	-	TRBV28	-
CASSRPGSGANVLTF	TGTGCCAGTAGTCGGCCAGGCTCTGGGGCCAACGTCCTGACTTTC	TRBJ2-6	-	TRBV19	-
CASSSGDLRPNEQFF	TGTGCCAGCAGCTCGGGGGATTTGAGGCCCAATGAGCAGTTCTTC	TRBJ2-1	-	TRBV5-6	-
CASSIGQGNQPQHF	TGTGCCAGTAGTATAGGACAGGGCAATCAGCCCCAGCATTTT	TRBJ1-5	once	TRBV19	-
CASSEAGGLPEQFF	TGCGCCAGCAGTGAGGCGGGAGGACTCCCTGAGCAGTTCTTC	TRBJ2-1	-	TRBV10-2	TRBD2